This T cell receptor (beta chain) was captured in a study of regulatory T cells in long-lasting Graves disease. Study-level information: Duration of antithyroid drug therapy among newly diagnosed Graves' patients was under 3 months.

The CDR3 has 17 amino acids. Looked up from germline, CDR1 is SGHTA and CDR2 is FQGTGA. Trimming took 5 bases from V and 5 from J; bases not matched to a gene: 15. Stated time point: newly diagnosed GD, antithyroid drugs for less than 3 months. Generation of the TCR library employed RNA extracted from PBMCs. Patients came from an endocrinology department in Xi'an, China. With iRepertoire HTBI primers and Arm-PCR of CDR3 regions, TCR beta libraries were built. TCRdb used MiXCR to reprocess the multiplex PCR reads, holding one entry per CDR3 protein. This sample has some 370,000 distinct CDR3 sequences, with approximately 12% found just once. Study-level results: Newly diagnosed patients had higher TCR diversity than persistent Graves' patients did. Persistent disease favored TRBV28, TRBJ1-2 and TRBJ2-5.

This clonotype showed up many times. Its antigen remains unidentified. The same sample was also studied in work on T cells in Graves' hyperthyroidism and ophthalmopathy.

The receptor's source is a woman between 18 and 29 years old with Graves disease. Source: peripheral blood mononuclear cells (PBMCs), taken at new diagnosis, from a patient treated with antithyroid drugs. The chain couples TRBV7-3 to TRBJ2-5; 9 bases fit TRBD2. The CDR3 coding sequence is TGTGCCAGCAGCCCCCAAAGATCAGCGGGGGGAATGGAGACCCAGTACTTC. This sequence encodes CASSPQRSAGGMETQYF.